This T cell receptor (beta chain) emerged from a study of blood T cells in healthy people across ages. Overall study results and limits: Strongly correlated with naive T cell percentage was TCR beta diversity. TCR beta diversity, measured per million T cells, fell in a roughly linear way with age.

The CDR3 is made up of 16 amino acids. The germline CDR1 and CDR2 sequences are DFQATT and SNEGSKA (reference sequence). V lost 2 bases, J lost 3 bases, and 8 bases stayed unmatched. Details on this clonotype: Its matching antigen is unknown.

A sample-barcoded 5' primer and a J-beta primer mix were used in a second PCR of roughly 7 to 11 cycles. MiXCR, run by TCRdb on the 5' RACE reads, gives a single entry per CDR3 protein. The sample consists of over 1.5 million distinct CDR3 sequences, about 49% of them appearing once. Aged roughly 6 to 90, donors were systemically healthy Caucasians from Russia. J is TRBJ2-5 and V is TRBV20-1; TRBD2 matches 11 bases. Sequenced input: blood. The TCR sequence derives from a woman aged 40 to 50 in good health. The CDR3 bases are TGCAGTGCTAGACCTAGCGGGGGGCCGAAGAAAGAGACCCAGTACTTC. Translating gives CSARPSGGPKKETQYF.